This record concerns one T cell receptor (beta chain) sequence. This clonotype was detected many times. Its binding antigen is unknown. No qualities accompany the bases; no much larger clone lies one base away. The sample is drawn from a study of T cells in Graves' hyperthyroidism and ophthalmopathy (dated by TCRdb to the late 2010s). Concerning the study at large: Peripheral blood samples were taken at initial diagnosis, before any treatment was given. Whether ophthalmopathy could be predicted prospectively was tested in an independent validation cohort made up of roughly 19 hyperthyroidism patients plus 17 patients who later progressed to ophthalmopathy. Thyroid tissue and blood T-cell repertoires from roughly six Graves' hyperthyroidism patients were also compared in the study. A discovery cohort of approximately 97 patients, roughly 43 with Graves' ophthalmopathy and approximately 60 with stable Graves' hyperthyroidism, was used to find distinguishing TCR V-J signatures. After blood sampling, hyperthyroidism patients were treated with methimazole at a starting dose of 30 mg daily, and ophthalmopathy patients were treated with high-dose intravenous methylprednisolone. The approximately 97 discovery patients were randomly divided into training and test sets at a 7:3 ratio. The paper describes TCR Vbeta CDR3 sequencing of about 140 peripheral blood samples, made up of approximately 40 ophthalmopathy patients, some 76 hyperthyroidism patients and 17 progressor patients. Findings and caveats that apply to the study as a whole: Blood samples also contained most of the expanded thyroid clonotypes (frequency above 0.001), which suggests that blood repertoires may reflect thyroid immune responses. Sample size was not statistically predetermined, and investigators were not blinded to group allocation. A 13 V-J signature model separated ophthalmopathy from stable hyperthyroidism, with around 90% sensitivity and 81.08% specificity in cross-validation and 80%/75% in testing. In validation, the model predicted progression to ophthalmopathy a median of about 5.9 months before onset, with 65% to 71% sensitivity and more than 72% specificity.

The TCR beta CDR3 regions were amplified from RNA transcripts. For the first round of RT-PCR on the TCR CDR3, the HTBI primer set was used together with the Qiagen OneStep RT-PCR kit. A second multiplex PCR round built the libraries, followed by size selection and purification. Sequencing of the libraries was done on an Illumina HiSeq2000 using paired-end 100 bp reads. On the study's bioinformatics: SOAPnuke was used to process the raw data, throwing out any read that contained adapters or uncalled bases, had a mean Phred below 15, or lacked an exact constant-primer or identifier match. COPE v1.2.5 was used to merge high-quality paired reads, and clonotypes were defined as unique nucleotide sequences. MiTCR v1.1 was used to align the clonotypes against IMGT TRBV, TRBD and TRBJ reference segments. Only V-J combinations with frequency above 0.0001, covering 98% to 99.2% of repertoires, were analysed. A TCS score was defined as the ratio of F50 (clonal expansion) to E x V (chaos), with BLOSUM62-based TCRdist applied between CDR3 peptides within each V-J. Welch's t-statistics and random forest reduced fewer than 550 V-J features to some 14, which were used in a naive Bayes classifier (R e1071). The Morisita-Horn index was used to measure how similar the thyroid and blood repertoires were. Using fastp trimming at Q25 and MiXCR clonotype assembly, TCRdb reanalyzed the public sequencing data and kept in-frame beta chains. Each record represents a unique CDR3 protein, reported with the most common genes and DNA among its rows. The V and J calls reflect TCRdb's pipeline rather than the authors' work. The sample contains about 610,000 distinct CDR3 sequences, roughly 15% of them found a single time. The ten most abundant clones make up over 3.5% of the sample.

In the ophthalmopathy patients, disease was moderately to severely active, with a Clinical Activity Score of 3 or more, a NOSPECS grade of 4 or more, and a duration of less than 3 months. Patients with uncontrolled infections, other autoimmune diseases, pregnancy or lactation were excluded. Diagnoses were established on the basis of clinical symptoms, serum thyroxine and TRAb, thyroid ultrasound, and orbital computed tomography. Ficoll-Paque density gradient centrifugation was used to isolate PBMCs from 10 ml of fresh peripheral blood. Trizol reagent was used to extract total RNA, and RNA quality was then checked on an Agilent 2100 Bioanalyzer. V loses 0 bases, J loses 6 bases, and the germline ends lie 9 bases apart. From its cysteine to its phenylalanine, the CDR3 spans 13 amino acids. Only the CDR3 region is kept as DNA, spanning 39 bases read in frame from base 1. The germline V gene (reference sequence) sets CDR1 to GTSNPN and CDR2 to SVGIG.

The receptor's source is a woman between 35 and 50 years old with Graves' ophthalmopathy. The specimen was blood. The chain uses TRBV30 and TRBJ1-5; a tentative D match to TRBD1 spans 6 bases. The CDR3 here reads CAWSVGGGQPQHF. In nucleotides, the sequence is TGTGCCTGGAGTGTAGGGGGGGGTCAGCCCCAGCATTTT.